One T cell receptor (beta chain) is described in this entry. Per the authors' pipeline: Reference gene primer amplification in the assay estimated nucleated cell counts. Repertoires were generated with immunoSEQ multiplex PCR, while TCRdb's copy carries only in-frame clones and drops some. V and J calls and clone size are those listed in that table; D and trimming were worked out from the DNA. The table shows some 70,000 clones, with around 80% occurring only once. This record belongs to a study of blood T cell repertoires in COVID-19. Study at large: The samples span acute and convalescent COVID-19 from the United States, Italy and Spain. In each case, the material was cDNA or gDNA derived from T cells, B-cell-depleted T cells, or PBMCs.

This CDR3 contains 14 residues. The rearrangement uses TRBV21-1 and TRBJ2-7; the DNA was not used to check the table's D call, TRBD1. TRBV21-1 is given as a pseudogene. This TCR was sampled from a human donor in a cohort sampled during active COVID-19. Sequences were obtained from peripheral blood. In DNA form, the CDR3 reads TGTGCCAGCAGCACCCACAGGGTCCCCTACGAGCAGTACGTC. It translates to CASSTHRVPYEQYV.